The entry that follows covers one TCR beta chain sequence. Per the original methods: The authors estimated nucleated cell counts from reference gene primer amplification. Assay: immunoSEQ multiplex PCR; the TCRdb copy retains only in-frame clones and omits some. V and J calls and clone size are copied from that table; D and trimming were computed from the DNA. The sample includes around 200,000 clones, roughly nine tenths of them seen just once. These data come from a study of blood T cell repertoires in COVID-19. About the study: Spain, Italy and the United States supplied samples that represented acute and convalescent COVID-19. Nucleic acid was either cDNA or gDNA, and it came from T cells, B-cell-depleted T cells, or PBMCs.

With V trimmed by 4 bases and J by 6 bases, 11 bases remained unmatched. Per the germline V gene, CDR1 is LNHDA and CDR2 is SQIVND (reference sequence). The CDR3 totals 16 residues. Sequencing used peripheral blood. This chain uses TRBV19 with TRBJ1-4; TRBD1 aligns across 7 bases. The sequence was obtained from an older man with active or convalescent COVID-19. The CDR3 loop is CASSSRHRGGDEKLFF. The CDR3, as DNA: TGTGCCAGTAGTAGCCGCCACAGGGGCGGAGATGAAAAACTGTTTTTT. Filled out from reference TRBV19 and TRBJ1-4, the complete variable domain reads DGGITQSPKYLFRKEGQNVTLSCEQNLNHDAMYWYRQDPGQGLRLIYYSQIVNDFQKGDIAEGYSVSREKKESFPLTVTSAQKNPTAFYLCASSSRHRGGDEKLFFGSGTQLSVL.